Sequencing of this T cell receptor (beta chain) was carried out in a study of T cells after yellow fever vaccination. Study observations and caveats: The secondary response showed a weaker magnitude and a faster peak, day 5 versus 15. Reappearing after the booster were most of the clones from primary vaccination (roughly 96% CD4, about 88% CD8).

This clonotype turned up a few times. Its specificity is unknown. This CDR3 is 15 amino acids long. Germline CDR1 reads SGHRS; CDR2 reads YFSETQ. V shed 0 bases, J shed 7 bases, and the junction held 7 bases outside the gene matches. MiXCR, applied by TCRdb to the 5' RACE reads, yields one record per CDR3 protein. The sample records 250,000 to 400,000 distinct CDR3 sequences, 3.5% to 4.5% being singletons. Specimen: PBMCs, collected 15 days after the yellow fever booster vaccination. This TCR was sampled from a man younger than 30 who received the YFV17D yellow fever vaccine. The chain links TRBV5-1 to TRBJ1-2; 9 bases fit TRBD1. The CDR3 spells CASSLAVGQGSGYTF. The CDR3, as DNA: TGCGCCAGCAGCTTGGCCGTCGGACAGGGGTCTGGCTACACCTTC. The whole variable domain, remainder taken from reference TRBV5-1 and TRBJ1-2, is KAGVTQTPRYLIKTRGQQVTLSCSPISGHRSVSWYQQTPGQGLQFLFEYFSETQRNKGNFPGRFSGRQFSNSRSEMNVSTLELGDSALYLCASSLAVGQGSGYTFGSGTRLTVV.